Shown below are 30 T cell receptor beta chains from a single sample sequenced in a study of vaccination effects on CD4 cells after COVID-19. Here immunoSEQ multiplex PCR was the method, and the copy in TCRdb shows in-frame clones only, minus some. This table has more than 20,000 clones, approximately 77% appearing once. Under the ViraFEST assay, PBMC were stimulated with viral peptide pools so that antigen-specific CD4+ T cells expanded. Sequencing was performed afterwards. Following a 10-day culture, CD4+ T cells were purified. The study found no prior SARS-CoV-2 infection in the vaccine recipients, who tested negative for nucleocapsid antibodies. These receptors have no identified antigens. The source material was CD4+ T cells from PBMCs cultured with HCoV-NL63 spike peptides, sampled before COVID-19 vaccination. All receptors come from a human donor who received a COVID-19 vaccine.

This clone came up once. The chain recombines TRBV18 with TRBJ2-2; a possible D gene is TRBD1 (6 bases). Germline V gives CDR1 KGHSH, CDR2 LQKENI. Trimming removed 1 base at V and 2 bases at J, with 8 bases between. CDR3 size: 15 residues. This CDR3 reads CASSPLQGNTGELFF. CDR3 in DNA: TGTGCCAGCTCACCACTACAGGGTAACACCGGGGAGCTGTTTTTT.

This clone was seen a few times. V and J are TRBV12-3 or TRBV12-4 and TRBJ1-5; the match to TRBD1 covers 7 bases. The CDR3 loop spans 13 amino acids. Germline trimming cut 3 bases from V and 6 bases from J; bases unmatched to any gene: 2. The chain's CDR3 is CASSFGTAQPQHF. The CDR3 DNA follows: TGTGCCAGCAGTTTCGGGACAGCTCAGCCCCAGCATTTT.

The chain has TRBV2 and TRBJ2-7; D gene unclear. Trimming took 4 bases from V and 3 from J, leaving 16 bases between them. This CDR3 comprises 15 residues. Germline V gives CDR1 SNHLY, CDR2 FYNNEI. The CDR3 DNA is TGTGCCAGCAGTGCCCCGGCAGTCTTTGACTACGAGCAGTACTTC. Amino acid sequence: CASSAPAVFDYEQYF.

This clone was seen a handful of times. The rearrangement uses TRBV5-4 and TRBJ2-7, with TRBD2 matching 8 bases. The germline CDR1 and CDR2 sequences are SGHNT and YYREEE (reference sequence). Unmatched junction bases numbered 6, after V lost 0 bases and J lost 4 bases. CDR3 size: 15 residues. CDR3 region: CASSLEAGGGYEQYF. The DNA for the CDR3 is TGTGCCAGCAGCTTGGAGGCGGGAGGAGGGTACGAGCAGTACTTC.

The chain couples TRBV19 to TRBJ2-2, with 10 bases fitting TRBD2. Trimming removed 5 bases from V and 8 bases from J; junction bases left unmatched: 11. CDR1 is LNHDA and CDR2 is SQIVND in the germline V gene (reference sequence). The CDR3 contains 16 residues. The CDR3, as DNA: TGTGCCAGTAGTCTCAAGCGGGAGGGCCCAGGTGGGGAGCTGTTTTTT. This translates into CASSLKREGPGGELFF.

The chain couples TRBV7-9 to TRBJ2-1; D is uncertain. Germline values: CDR1 SEHNR, CDR2 FQNEAQ (reference sequence). This CDR3 region has 14 residues. V lost 2 bases and J lost 4, with 9 bases in between. The CDR3 sequence is CASSLTAAYNEQFF. Written as DNA, the CDR3 is TGTGCCAGCAGCTTAACGGCGGCATACAATGAGCAGTTCTTC.

The rearrangement links TRBV20-1 to TRBJ1-1; D gene ambiguous. The CDR3 sequence is 14 residues long. Germline values: CDR1 DFQATT, CDR2 SNEGSKA (reference sequence). V dropped 3 bases and J dropped 10 bases, with 21 bases sitting between them. The CDR3: CSASSGRFNPGAFF. CDR3 in DNA: TGCAGTGCTAGTTCGGGCAGATTCAATCCGGGAGCTTTCTTT.

The chain combines TRBV5-1 with TRBJ1-1; the D is unclear. Germline V gene data show CDR1 as SGHRS and CDR2 as YFSETQ. CDR3 size: 11 residues. Between the trimmed V and J ends, which lost 4 bases and 3 bases, there was a span of 4 bases. The DNA of the CDR3 is TGCGCCAGCAGCGCGGACACTGAAGCTTTCTTT. Amino acid sequence: CASSADTEAFF. The entire variable domain, with the rest obtained from reference TRBV5-1 and TRBJ1-1, is as follows: KAGVTQTPRYLIKTRGQQVTLSCSPISGHRSVSWYQQTPGQGLQFLFEYFSETQRNKGNFPGRFSGRQFSNSRSEMNVSTLELGDSALYLCASSADTEAFFGQGTRLTVV.

The J gene is TRBJ1-5, the V gene TRBV5-1, with TRBD1 matching 7 bases. The V segment lost 0 bases and the J segment 6 bases; nucleotides outside the gene matches: 3. This CDR3 contains 14 residues. Germline V gene data show CDR1 as SGHRS and CDR2 as YFSETQ. CDR3 amino acids: CASSLAQGTQPQHF. Here the CDR3 DNA reads TGCGCCAGCAGCTTGGCACAGGGGACTCAGCCCCAGCATTTT.

J is TRBJ1-1 and V is TRBV25-1; D is unclear. CDR1 is MGHDK, CDR2 SYGVNS, per germline. The CDR3 is 13 amino acids. V lost 7 bases to trimming and J lost 0 bases, with 9 bases between them. The CDR3 here is CASTGDLNTEAFF. The CDR3 nucleotides are TGTGCCAGCACAGGCGATTTGAACACTGAAGCTTTCTTT.

The chain combines TRBV19 with TRBJ1-5; D is possibly TRBD1 (5 bases). Trimming removed 2 bases at V and 7 bases at J, with 15 bases between. Per the germline V gene, CDR1 is LNHDA and CDR2 is SQIVND (reference sequence). CDR3 size: 15 residues. In nucleotides, the CDR3 is TGTGCCAGTAGTATATTCTCGGGGCTTGACCAGCCCCAGCATTTT. Protein product: CASSIFSGLDQPQHF.

The chain employs TRBV7-2 and TRBJ2-1; TRBD2 agrees at 7 bases. Germline CDR1 and CDR2: SGHTA and FQGNSA. The CDR3 extends over 16 amino acids. The junction had 6 bases not matched to a gene; V was cut back by 0 bases and J by 4 bases. The CDR3 sequence: CASSLAEASGYNEQFF. The CDR3 region has the DNA TGTGCCAGCAGCTTAGCGGAGGCTAGCGGTTACAATGAGCAGTTCTTC.

This chain connects TRBV6-5 to TRBJ2-2; D is undetermined. V was shortened by 6 bases and J by 5 bases, with 10 bases between the two germline ends. In germline, CDR1 is MNHEY, CDR2 SVGAGI. The CDR3 loop spans 13 amino acids. The CDR3 sequence: CASRRTTTGELFF. The DNA for the CDR3 is TGTGCCAGCAGAAGAACCACGACCGGGGAGCTGTTTTTT.

The rearrangement links TRBV30 to TRBJ1-1; possibly TRBD1 for D (6 bases). The CDR3 runs to 14 residues. The germline CDR1 and CDR2 sequences are GTSNPN and SVGIG (reference sequence). The germline V and J ends were trimmed by 1 base and 4 bases, with 13 bases remaining between them. CDR3 nucleotide sequence: TGTGCCTGGAGTGCCGGGAGGGGGGGCACTGAAGCTTTCTTT. It translates to CAWSAGRGGTEAFF.

This clone was seen a single time. The V gene is TRBV6-5, the J gene TRBJ1-2; D may be TRBD1 (6 bases). Per germline, CDR1 MNHEY and CDR2 SVGAGI. This CDR3 has 14 residues. Trimming cost V 8 bases and J 4 bases, with 17 bases left between them. The CDR3 DNA reads as TGTGCCAGCGGACCGGGGGGGGCCAGCTATGGCTACACCTTC. Protein: CASGPGGASYGYTF.

The chain recombines TRBV5-4 with TRBJ2-2; tentative D call: TRBD2 (7 bases). The CDR3 sequence is 16 residues long. Trimming left V 4 bases short and J 0 bases short, with 13 bases between. Germline V lookup: CDR1 SGHNT, CDR2 YYREEE (reference sequence). The CDR3 DNA sequence: TGTGCCAGCAGCCCCGGGGGGCCTTCGAACACCGGGGAGCTGTTTTTT. As protein: CASSPGGPSNTGELFF. Filled out from reference TRBV5-4 and TRBJ2-2, the complete variable domain reads ETGVTQSPTHLIKTRGQQVTLRCSSQSGHNTVSWYQQALGQGPQFIFQYYREEENGRGNFPPRFSGLQFPNYSSELNVNALELDDSALYLCASSPGGPSNTGELFFGEGSRLTVL.

The chain joins TRBV11-3 to TRBJ1-1; D call uncertain. This CDR3 is 10 amino acids long. V lost 8 bases and J 3 bases, leaving 4 bases between the germline ends. From germline, CDR1 is SGHNT and CDR2 YENEEA. In DNA form, the CDR3 reads TGTGCCAGCCGTTACACTGAAGCTTTCTTT. Translation gives CASRYTEAFF.

The CDR3 is CASSSTGGDYEQYF. The CDR3 DNA is TGTGCCAGCAGCTCAACAGGGGGAGATTACGAGCAGTACTTC. The genes are TRBV5-4 and TRBJ2-7; the match to TRBD1 covers 8 bases. CDR1 is SGHNT, CDR2 YYREEE, per germline (reference sequence). The CDR3 has 14 amino acids. Losses at the gene ends were 3 bases for V and 4 bases for J; bases not matched to a gene: 6.

This chain links TRBV3-1 (or the pseudogene TRBV3-2) with TRBJ1-5; 9 bases align to TRBD1. The CDR3 has 14 amino acids. V trimming: 4 bases; J trimming: 7 bases; junction bases outside the gene matches: 5. Germline loops: CDR1 LGHDT, CDR2 YNNKEL (reference sequence). CDR3 residues: CASSLQGAAQPQHF. CDR3 bases: TGTGCCAGCAGCCTACAGGGGGCGGCCCAGCCCCAGCATTTT.

The chain has TRBV19 and TRBJ2-7, with D unclear. V lost 4 bases and J 3 bases, leaving 13 bases between the germline ends. This CDR3 region has 14 residues. Germline values: CDR1 LNHDA, CDR2 SQIVND (reference sequence). CDR3 bases: TGTGCCAGTAGTAGCCAGCACGCCGGCTACGAGCAGTACTTC. It codes for CASSSQHAGYEQYF.

The chain is built from TRBV6-5 and TRBJ1-2; tentative D call: TRBD1 (5 bases). Germline values: CDR1 MNHEY, CDR2 SVGAGI. Trimming cost V 5 bases and J 7 bases, with 11 bases left between them. There are 12 residues in the CDR3. CDR3 amino acids: CASSKTAGGYTF. DNA of the CDR3: TGTGCCAGCAGTAAGACAGCGGGTGGCTACACCTTC.

This clone was picked up a small number of times. The V and J genes are TRBV4-2 and TRBJ2-6, with D perhaps TRBD1 or TRBD2 (6 bases each). Germline-derived CDR1 and CDR2 are LGHNA and YNFKEQ. This CDR3 comprises 17 residues. Deletions cut 4 bases from V and 2 bases from J, with 15 bases between. The CDR3 loop is CASSPHPRGPGANVLTF. In nucleotides, the CDR3 is TGTGCCAGCAGCCCCCATCCCCGGGGGCCTGGGGCCAACGTCCTGACTTTC.

This clone qualifies as medium-sized. The chain has TRBV7-2 and TRBJ1-2; TRBD1 aligns across 10 bases. CDR3 length: 16 amino acids. The germline gives CDR1 SGHTA, CDR2 FQGNSA. Losses at the gene ends were 5 bases for V and 3 bases for J; bases not matched to a gene: 9. The DNA for the CDR3 is TGTGCCAGCAGCCGGCGGACAGGGGGATCCCACTATGGCTACACCTTC. Its translation is CASSRRTGGSHYGYTF. Complete variable domain (other parts from reference TRBV7-2 and TRBJ1-2): GAGVSQSPSNKVTEKGKDVELRCDPISGHTALYWYRQSLGQGLEFLIYFQGNSAPDKSGLPSDRFSAERTGGSVSTLTIQRTQQEDSAVYLCASSRRTGGSHYGYTFGSGTRLTVV.

The V and J genes are TRBV6-5 and TRBJ1-1; a possible D gene is TRBD1 (5 bases). Germline assignment: CDR1 MNHEY and CDR2 SVGAGI. The CDR3 sequence is 12 residues long. V dropped 8 bases and J dropped 4 bases, with 11 bases sitting between them. DNA of the CDR3: TGTGCCAGCTGGGGCCGGGGCACTGAAGCTTTCTTT. Translating it yields CASWGRGTEAFF.

This clone was detected only a few times. The genes are TRBV30 and TRBJ1-2; D call uncertain. V shed 4 bases and J shed 8 bases, with 14 bases lying between them. Germline CDR1 and CDR2: GTSNPN and SVGIG (reference sequence). This CDR3 spans 12 amino acids. The CDR3 sequence: CAWTGSHRGYTF. In DNA, the CDR3 is TGTGCCTGGACAGGTTCGCATCGGGGCTACACCTTC.

The chain has TRBV28 and TRBJ1-2, with 7 bases that match TRBD1. The CDR3 runs 13 residues. J lost 4 bases, V lost 6 bases, and 5 bases had no gene match. Looked up from germline, CDR1 is MDHEN and CDR2 is SYDVKM. CDR3: CASRYGQVYGYTF. The CDR3, as DNA: TGTGCCAGCAGGTATGGACAGGTCTATGGCTACACCTTC.

The chain employs TRBV6-6 and TRBJ2-7, with D possibly being TRBD1 (7 bases). The germline V gene encodes CDR1 MNHNY and CDR2 SVGAGI (reference sequence). The CDR3 loop spans 13 amino acids. Trimming took off 7 bases at V and 2 bases at J, with 12 bases between the two ends. The CDR3 coding sequence is TGTGCCAGCAACCAGGGGGGTCCCTACGAGCAGTACTTC. It translates to CASNQGGPYEQYF.

The chain combines TRBV7-2 with TRBJ1-2; TRBD1 matches 10 bases. Looked up from germline, CDR1 is SGHTA and CDR2 is FQGNSA. V trimming: 5 bases; J trimming: 8 bases; junction bases outside the gene matches: 5. The CDR3 has 13 amino acids. CDR3 DNA: TGTGCCAGCAGCCTGGGACAGGGGCCGGGCTACACCTTC. Protein sequence: CASSLGQGPGYTF.

This chain connects TRBV30 to TRBJ2-7; D assignment may be TRBD1 or TRBD2 (5 bases each). CDR3 length: 13 amino acids. Germline CDR1 reads GTSNPN; CDR2 reads SVGIG (reference sequence). Trimming removed 5 bases at V and 2 bases at J, with 13 bases between. This CDR3 reads CAWAGVGPYEQYF. DNA for the CDR3: TGTGCCTGGGCCGGGGTGGGGCCCTACGAGCAGTACTTC.

The chain employs TRBV28 and TRBJ1-2; D is undetermined. V was pared by 4 bases and J by 3 bases, with 12 bases between. Looked up from germline, CDR1 is MDHEN and CDR2 is SYDVKM. CDR3 size: 14 residues. The CDR3 loop is CASSYQWDYYGYTF. As DNA, the CDR3 is TGTGCCAGCAGTTACCAATGGGATTACTATGGCTACACCTTC.